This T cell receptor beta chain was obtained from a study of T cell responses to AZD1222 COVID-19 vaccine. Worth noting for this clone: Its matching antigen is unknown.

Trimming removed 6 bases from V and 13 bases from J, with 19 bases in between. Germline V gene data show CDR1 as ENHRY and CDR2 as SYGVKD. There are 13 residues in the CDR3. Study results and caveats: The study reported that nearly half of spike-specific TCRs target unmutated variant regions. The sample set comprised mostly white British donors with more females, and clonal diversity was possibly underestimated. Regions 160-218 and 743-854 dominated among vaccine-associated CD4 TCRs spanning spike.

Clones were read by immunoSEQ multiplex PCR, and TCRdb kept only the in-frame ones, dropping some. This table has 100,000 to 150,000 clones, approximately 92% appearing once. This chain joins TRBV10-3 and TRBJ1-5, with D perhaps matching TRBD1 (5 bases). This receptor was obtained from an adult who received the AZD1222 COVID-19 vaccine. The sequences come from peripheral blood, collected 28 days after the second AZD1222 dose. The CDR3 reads CAIRGTPSAQQHF. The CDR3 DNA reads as TGTGCCATCAGGGGGACTCCATCGGCCCAACAGCATTTT.